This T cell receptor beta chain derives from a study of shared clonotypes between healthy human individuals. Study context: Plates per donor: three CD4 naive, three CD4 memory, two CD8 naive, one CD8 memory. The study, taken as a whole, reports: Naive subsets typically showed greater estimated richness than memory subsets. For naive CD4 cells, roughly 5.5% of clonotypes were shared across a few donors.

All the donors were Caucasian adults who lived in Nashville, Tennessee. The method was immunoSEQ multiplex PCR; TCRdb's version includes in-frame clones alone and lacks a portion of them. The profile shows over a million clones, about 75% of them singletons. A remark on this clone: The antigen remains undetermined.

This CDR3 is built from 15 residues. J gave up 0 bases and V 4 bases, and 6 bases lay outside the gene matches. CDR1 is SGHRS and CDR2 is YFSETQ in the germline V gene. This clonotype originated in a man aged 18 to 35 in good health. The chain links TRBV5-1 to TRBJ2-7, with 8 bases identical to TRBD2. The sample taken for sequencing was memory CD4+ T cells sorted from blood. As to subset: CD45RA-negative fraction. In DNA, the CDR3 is TGCGCCAGCAGCCACAGCGGGAGTACCTCCTACGAGCAGTACTTC. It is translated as CASSHSGSTSYEQYF.